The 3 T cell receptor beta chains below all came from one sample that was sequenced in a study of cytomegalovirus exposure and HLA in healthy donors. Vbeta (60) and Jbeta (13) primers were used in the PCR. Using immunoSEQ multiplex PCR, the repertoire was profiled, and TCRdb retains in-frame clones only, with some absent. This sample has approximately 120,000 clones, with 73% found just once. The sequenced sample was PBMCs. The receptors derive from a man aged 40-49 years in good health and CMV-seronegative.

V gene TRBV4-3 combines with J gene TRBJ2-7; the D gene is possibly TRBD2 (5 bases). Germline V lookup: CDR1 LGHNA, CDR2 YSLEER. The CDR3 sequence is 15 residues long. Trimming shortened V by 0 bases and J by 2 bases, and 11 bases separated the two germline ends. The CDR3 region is CASSQDPEGTYEQYF. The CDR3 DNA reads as TGCGCCAGCAGCCAAGATCCAGAGGGAACCTACGAGCAGTACTTC.

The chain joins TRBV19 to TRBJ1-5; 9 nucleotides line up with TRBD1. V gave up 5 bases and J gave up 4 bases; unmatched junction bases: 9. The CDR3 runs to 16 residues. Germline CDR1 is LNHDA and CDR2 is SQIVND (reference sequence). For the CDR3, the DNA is TGTGCCAGTAGTCCTAACACAGGGGGCAGGAATCAGCCCCAGCATTTT. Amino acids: CASSPNTGGRNQPQHF.

Here the CDR3 DNA reads TGCGCCAGCCGTCAGGGACAACCAACCGTTCCCAGCTACGAGCAGTACTTC. This codes for CASRQGQPTVPSYEQYF. This sequence joins TRBV5-1 and TRBJ2-7; D is possibly TRBD1 (6 bases). V was pared by 7 bases and J by 3 bases, with 26 bases between. The CDR3 has 17 residues. The V gene's germline CDR1 is SGHRS and CDR2 YFSETQ.